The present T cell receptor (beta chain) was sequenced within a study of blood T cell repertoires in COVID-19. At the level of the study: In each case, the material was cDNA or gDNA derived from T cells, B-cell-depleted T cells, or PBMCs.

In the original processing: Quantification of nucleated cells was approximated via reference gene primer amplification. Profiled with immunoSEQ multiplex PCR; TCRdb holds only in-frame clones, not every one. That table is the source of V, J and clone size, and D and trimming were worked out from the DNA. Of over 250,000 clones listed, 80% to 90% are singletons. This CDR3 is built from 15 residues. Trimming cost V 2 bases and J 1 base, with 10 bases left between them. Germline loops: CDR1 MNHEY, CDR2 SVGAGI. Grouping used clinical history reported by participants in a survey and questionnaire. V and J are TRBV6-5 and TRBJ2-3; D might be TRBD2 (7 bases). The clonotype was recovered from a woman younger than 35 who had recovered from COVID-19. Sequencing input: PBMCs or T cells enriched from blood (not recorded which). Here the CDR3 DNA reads TGTGCCAGCAGTTACGGGGGGGCGGGCACAGATACGCAGTATTTT. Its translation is CASSYGGAGTDTQYF.